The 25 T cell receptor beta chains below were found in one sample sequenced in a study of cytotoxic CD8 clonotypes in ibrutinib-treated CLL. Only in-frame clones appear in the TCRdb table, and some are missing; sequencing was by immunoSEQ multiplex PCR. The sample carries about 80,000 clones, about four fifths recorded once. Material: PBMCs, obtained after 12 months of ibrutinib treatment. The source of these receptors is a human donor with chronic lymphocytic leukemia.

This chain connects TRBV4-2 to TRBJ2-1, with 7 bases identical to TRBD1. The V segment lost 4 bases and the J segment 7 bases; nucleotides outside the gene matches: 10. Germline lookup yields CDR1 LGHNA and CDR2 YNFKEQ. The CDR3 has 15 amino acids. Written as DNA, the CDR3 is TGTGCCAGCAGCCCCCGGGACAGCCCCCGGAATGAGCAGTTCTTC. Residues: CASSPRDSPRNEQFF.

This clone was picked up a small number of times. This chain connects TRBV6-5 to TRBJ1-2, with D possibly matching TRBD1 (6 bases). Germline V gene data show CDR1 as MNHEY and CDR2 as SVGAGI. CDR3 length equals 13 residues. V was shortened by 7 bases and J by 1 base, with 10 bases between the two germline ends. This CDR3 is CASTRDNNYGYTF. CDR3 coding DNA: TGTGCCAGCACCCGGGACAATAACTATGGCTACACCTTC.

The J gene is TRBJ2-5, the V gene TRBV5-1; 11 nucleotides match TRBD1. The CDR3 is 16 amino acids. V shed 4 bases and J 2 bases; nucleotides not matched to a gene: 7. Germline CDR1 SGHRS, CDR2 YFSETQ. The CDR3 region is CASSTPDRGPQETQYF. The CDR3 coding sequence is TGCGCCAGCAGCACTCCGGACAGGGGGCCTCAAGAGACCCAGTACTTC. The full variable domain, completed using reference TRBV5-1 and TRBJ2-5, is KAGVTQTPRYLIKTRGQQVTLSCSPISGHRSVSWYQQTPGQGLQFLFEYFSETQRNKGNFPGRFSGRQFSNSRSEMNVSTLELGDSALYLCASSTPDRGPQETQYFGPGTRLLVL.

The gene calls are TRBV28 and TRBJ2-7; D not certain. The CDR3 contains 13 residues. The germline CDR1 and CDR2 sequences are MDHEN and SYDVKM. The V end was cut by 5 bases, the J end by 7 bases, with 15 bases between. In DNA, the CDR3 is TGTGCCAGCAGTACCCCGACGCTTTGGGAGCAGTACTTC. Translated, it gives CASSTPTLWEQYF.

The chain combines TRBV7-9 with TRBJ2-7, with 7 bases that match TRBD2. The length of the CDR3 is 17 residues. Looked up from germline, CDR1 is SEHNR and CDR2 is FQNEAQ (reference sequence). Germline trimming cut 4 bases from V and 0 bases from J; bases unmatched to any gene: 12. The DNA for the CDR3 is TGTGCCAGCAGCTCCGGGGTCCCAGCGGGGAGCTCCTACGAGCAGTACTTC. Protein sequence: CASSSGVPAGSSYEQYF.

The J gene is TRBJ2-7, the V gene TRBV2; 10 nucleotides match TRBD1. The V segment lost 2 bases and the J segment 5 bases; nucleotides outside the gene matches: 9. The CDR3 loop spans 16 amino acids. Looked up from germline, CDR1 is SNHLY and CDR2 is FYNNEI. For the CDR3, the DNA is TGTGCCAGCAGTGAATGGGGGGGACAGGGGCAGGACGAGCAGTACTTC. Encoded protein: CASSEWGGQGQDEQYF.

The CDR3 bases are TGTGCCAGCTCACCGACTAGCGGGGAGGCAGATACGCAGTATTTT. Protein sequence: CASSPTSGEADTQYF. The chain links TRBV18 to TRBJ2-3; TRBD2 matches at 11 bases. CDR3 size: 15 residues. The junction had 3 bases not matched to a gene; V was cut back by 3 bases and J by 4 bases. Looked up from germline, CDR1 is KGHSH and CDR2 is LQKENI. Full variable domain (remainder filled in from reference TRBV18 and TRBJ2-3): NAGVMQNPRHLVRRRGQEARLRCSPMKGHSHVYWYRQLPEEGLKFMVYLQKENIIDESGMPKERFSAEFPKEGPSILRIQQVVRGDSAAYFCASSPTSGEADTQYFGPGTRLTVL.

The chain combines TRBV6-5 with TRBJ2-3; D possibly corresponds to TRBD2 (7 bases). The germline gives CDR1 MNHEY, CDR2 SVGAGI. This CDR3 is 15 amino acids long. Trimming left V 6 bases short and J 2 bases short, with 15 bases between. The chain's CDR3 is CASSPWGGPTDTQYF. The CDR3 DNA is TGTGCCAGCAGCCCGTGGGGGGGGCCCACAGATACGCAGTATTTT.

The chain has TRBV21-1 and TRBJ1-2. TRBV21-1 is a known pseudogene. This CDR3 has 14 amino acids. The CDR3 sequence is CASSNGAGNGGYTF. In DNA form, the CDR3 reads TGTGCCAGCAGCAATGGGGCGGGTAACGGGGGCTACACCTTC.

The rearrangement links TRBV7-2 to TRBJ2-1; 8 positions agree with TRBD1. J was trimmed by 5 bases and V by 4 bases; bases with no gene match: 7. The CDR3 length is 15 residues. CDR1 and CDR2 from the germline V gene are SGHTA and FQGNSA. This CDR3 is CASSSSGGNHNEQFF. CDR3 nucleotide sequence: TGTGCCAGCAGCTCCTCAGGGGGCAACCACAATGAGCAGTTCTTC.

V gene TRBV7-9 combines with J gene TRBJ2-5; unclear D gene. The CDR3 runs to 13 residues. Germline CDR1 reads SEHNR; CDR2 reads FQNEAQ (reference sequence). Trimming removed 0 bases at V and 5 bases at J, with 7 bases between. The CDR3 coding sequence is TGTGCCAGCAGCTTAGCGGCCAGGGAGACCCAGTACTTC. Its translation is CASSLAARETQYF.

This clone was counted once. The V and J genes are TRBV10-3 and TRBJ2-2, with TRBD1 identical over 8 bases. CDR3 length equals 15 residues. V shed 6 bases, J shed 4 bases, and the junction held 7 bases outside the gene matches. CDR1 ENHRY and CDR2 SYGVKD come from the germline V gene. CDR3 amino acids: CAISLTGAGTGELFF. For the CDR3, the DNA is TGTGCCATCAGCCTGACAGGGGCGGGCACCGGGGAGCTGTTTTTT.

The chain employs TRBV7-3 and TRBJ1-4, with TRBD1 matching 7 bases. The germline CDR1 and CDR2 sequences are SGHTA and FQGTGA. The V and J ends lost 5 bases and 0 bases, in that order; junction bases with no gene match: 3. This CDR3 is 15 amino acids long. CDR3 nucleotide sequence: TGTGCCAGCAGCCCAACAGGGGCAACTAATGAAAAACTGTTTTTT. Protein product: CASSPTGATNEKLFF.

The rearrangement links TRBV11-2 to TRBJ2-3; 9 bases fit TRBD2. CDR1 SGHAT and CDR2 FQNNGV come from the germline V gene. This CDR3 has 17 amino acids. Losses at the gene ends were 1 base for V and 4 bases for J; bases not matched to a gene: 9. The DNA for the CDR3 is TGTGCCAGCAGCTTAGCGGTTGGCGGGAGGGTGGCAGATACGCAGTATTTT. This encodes CASSLAVGGRVADTQYF.

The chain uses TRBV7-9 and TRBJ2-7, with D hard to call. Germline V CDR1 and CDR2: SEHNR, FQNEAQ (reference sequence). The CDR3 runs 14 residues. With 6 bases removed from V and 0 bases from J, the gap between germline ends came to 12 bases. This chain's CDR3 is CASRPTGSSYEQYF. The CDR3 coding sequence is TGTGCCAGCAGGCCCACGGGTTCCTCCTACGAGCAGTACTTC.

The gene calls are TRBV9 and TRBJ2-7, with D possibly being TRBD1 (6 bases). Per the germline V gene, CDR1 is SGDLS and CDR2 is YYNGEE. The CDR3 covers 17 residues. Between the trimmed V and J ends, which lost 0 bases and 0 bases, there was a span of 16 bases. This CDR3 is CASSVAPLGRGSYEQYF. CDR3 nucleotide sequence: TGTGCCAGCAGCGTAGCCCCCCTAGGCAGGGGCTCCTACGAGCAGTACTTC.

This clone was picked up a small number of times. CDR3 sequence: CASSPQGTEAFF. The DNA for the CDR3 is TGTGCCAGCTCACCACAGGGGACTGAAGCTTTCTTT. The V gene is TRBV18, the J gene TRBJ1-1; tentative D call: TRBD1 (5 bases). This CDR3 comprises 12 residues. V gave up 1 base and J gave up 5 bases, with 5 bases separating them. The germline V gene has CDR1 KGHSH and CDR2 LQKENI.

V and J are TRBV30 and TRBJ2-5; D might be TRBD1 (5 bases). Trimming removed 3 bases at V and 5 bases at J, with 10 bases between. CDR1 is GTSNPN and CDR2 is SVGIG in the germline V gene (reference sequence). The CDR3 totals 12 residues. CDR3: CAWRGAGETQYF. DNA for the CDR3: TGTGCCTGGAGAGGGGCTGGGGAGACCCAGTACTTC. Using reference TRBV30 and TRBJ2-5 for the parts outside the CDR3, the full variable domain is SQTIHQWPATLVQPVGSPLSLECTVEGTSNPNLYWYRQAAGRGLQLLFYSVGIGQISSEVPQNLSASRPQDRQFILSSKKLLLSDSGFYLCAWRGAGETQYFGPGTRLLVL.

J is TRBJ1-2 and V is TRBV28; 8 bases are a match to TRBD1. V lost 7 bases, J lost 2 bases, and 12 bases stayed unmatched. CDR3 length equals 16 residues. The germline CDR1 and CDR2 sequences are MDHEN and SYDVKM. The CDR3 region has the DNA TGTGCCAGCACCACCCCCGACAGGGGCCGAAACTATGGCTACACCTTC. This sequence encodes CASTTPDRGRNYGYTF.

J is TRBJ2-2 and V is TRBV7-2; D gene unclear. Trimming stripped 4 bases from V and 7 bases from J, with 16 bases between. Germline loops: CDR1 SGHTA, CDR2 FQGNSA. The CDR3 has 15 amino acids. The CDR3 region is CASSSQVGMGGELFF. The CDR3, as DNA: TGTGCCAGCAGCTCCCAAGTTGGAATGGGCGGGGAGCTGTTTTTT.

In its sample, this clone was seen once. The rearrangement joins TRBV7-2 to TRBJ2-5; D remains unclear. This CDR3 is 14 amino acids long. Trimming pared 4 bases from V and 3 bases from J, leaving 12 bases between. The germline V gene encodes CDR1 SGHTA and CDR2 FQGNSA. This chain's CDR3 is CASSSQTGKETQYF. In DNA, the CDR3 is TGTGCCAGCAGCTCTCAGACGGGCAAAGAGACCCAGTACTTC. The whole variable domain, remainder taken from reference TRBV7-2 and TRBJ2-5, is GAGVSQSPSNKVTEKGKDVELRCDPISGHTALYWYRQSLGQGLEFLIYFQGNSAPDKSGLPSDRFSAERTGGSVSTLTIQRTQQEDSAVYLCASSSQTGKETQYFGPGTRLLVL.

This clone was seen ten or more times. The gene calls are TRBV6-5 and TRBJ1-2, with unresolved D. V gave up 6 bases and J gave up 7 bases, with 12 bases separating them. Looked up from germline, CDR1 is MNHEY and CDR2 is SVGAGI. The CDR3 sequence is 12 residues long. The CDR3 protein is CASRGQSRGYTF. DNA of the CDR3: TGTGCCAGCAGGGGCCAATCCCGTGGCTACACCTTC.

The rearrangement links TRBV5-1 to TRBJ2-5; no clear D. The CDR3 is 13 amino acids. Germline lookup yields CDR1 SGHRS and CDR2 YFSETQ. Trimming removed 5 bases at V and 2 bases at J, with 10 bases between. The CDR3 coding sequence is TGCGCCAGCAGTCTGAATCTTCAAGAGACCCAGTACTTC. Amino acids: CASSLNLQETQYF.

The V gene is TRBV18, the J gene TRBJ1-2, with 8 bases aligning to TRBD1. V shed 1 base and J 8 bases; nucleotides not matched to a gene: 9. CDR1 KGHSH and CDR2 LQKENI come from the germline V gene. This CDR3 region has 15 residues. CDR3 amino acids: CASSPRRAGGGGYTF. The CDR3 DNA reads TGTGCCAGCTCACCACGAAGGGCAGGGGGCGGCGGCTACACCTTC.

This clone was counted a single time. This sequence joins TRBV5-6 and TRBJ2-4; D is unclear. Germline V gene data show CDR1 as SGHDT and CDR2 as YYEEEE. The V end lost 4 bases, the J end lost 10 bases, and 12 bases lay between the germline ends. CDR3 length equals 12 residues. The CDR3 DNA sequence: TGTGCCAGCAGCCCAGGTCCCGGTATTCAGTACTTC. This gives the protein CASSPGPGIQYF.